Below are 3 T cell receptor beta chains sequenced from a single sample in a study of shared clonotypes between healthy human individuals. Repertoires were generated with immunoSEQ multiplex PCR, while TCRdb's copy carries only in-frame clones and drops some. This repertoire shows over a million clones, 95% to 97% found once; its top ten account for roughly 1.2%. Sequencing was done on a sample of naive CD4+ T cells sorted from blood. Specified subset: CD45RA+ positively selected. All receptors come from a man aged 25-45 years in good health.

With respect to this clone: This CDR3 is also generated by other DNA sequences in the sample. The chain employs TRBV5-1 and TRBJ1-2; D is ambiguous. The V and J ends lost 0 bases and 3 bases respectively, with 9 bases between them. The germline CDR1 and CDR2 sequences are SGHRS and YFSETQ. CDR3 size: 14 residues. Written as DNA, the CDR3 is TGCGCCAGCAGCTTGGCCGGATCTGACTATGGCTACACCTTC. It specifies CASSLAGSDYGYTF.

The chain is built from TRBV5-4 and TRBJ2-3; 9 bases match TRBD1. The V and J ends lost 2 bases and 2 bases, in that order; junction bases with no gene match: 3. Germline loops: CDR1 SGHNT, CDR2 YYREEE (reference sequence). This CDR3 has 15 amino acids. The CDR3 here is CASSFGTGFTDTQYF. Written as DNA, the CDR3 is TGTGCCAGCAGCTTCGGGACAGGGTTCACAGATACGCAGTATTTT.

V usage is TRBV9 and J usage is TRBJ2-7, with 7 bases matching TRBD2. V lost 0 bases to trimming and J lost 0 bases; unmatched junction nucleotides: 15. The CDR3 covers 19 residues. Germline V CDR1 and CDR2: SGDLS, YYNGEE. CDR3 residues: CASSVGTALARESSYEQYF. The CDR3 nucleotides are TGTGCCAGCAGCGTAGGGACTGCCTTGGCGCGGGAGAGCTCCTACGAGCAGTACTTC.